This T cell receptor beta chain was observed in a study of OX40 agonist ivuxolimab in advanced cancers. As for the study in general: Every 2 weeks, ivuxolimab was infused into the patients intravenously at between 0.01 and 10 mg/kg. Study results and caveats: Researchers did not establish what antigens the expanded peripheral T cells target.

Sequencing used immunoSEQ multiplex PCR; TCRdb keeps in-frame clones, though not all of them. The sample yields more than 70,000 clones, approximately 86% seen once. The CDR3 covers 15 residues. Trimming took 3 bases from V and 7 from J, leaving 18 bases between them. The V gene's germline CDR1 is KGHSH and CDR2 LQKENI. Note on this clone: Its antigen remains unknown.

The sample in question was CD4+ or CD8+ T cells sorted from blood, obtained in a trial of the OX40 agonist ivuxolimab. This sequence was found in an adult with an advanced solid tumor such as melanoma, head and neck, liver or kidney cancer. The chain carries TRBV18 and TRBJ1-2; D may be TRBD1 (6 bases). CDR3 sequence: CASSPEYRQVVGYTF. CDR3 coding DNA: TGTGCCAGCTCACCTGAGTATCGACAGGTTGTTGGCTACACCTTC.